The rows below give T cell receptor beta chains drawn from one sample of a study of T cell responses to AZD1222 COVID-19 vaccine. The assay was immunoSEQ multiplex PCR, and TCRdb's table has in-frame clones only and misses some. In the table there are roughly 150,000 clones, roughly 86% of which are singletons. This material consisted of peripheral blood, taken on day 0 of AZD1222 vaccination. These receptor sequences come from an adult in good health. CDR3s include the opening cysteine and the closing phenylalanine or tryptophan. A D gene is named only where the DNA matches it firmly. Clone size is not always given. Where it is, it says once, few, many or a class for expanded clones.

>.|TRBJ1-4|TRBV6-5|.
CASRGTWGKLFF
TGTGCCAGCAGAGGAACCTGGGGAAAACTGTTTTTT
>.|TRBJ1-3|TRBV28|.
CASSLGQLSGNTIYF
TGTGCCAGCAGTTTAGGACAGCTCTCTGGAAACACCATATATTTT
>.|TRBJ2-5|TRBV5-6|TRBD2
CASTLNPSGGQETQYF
TGTGCCAGCACCCTTAATCCTAGCGGGGGCCAAGAGACCCAGTACTTC
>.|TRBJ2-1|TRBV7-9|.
CASSLVVSYNEQFF
TGTGCCAGCAGCTTAGTGGTTTCCTACAATGAGCAGTTCTTC
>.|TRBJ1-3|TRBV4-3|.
CASSQDPSAGNTIYF
TGCGCCAGCAGCCAAGATCCCAGCGCTGGAAACACCATATATTTT
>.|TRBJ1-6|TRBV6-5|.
CASSWDIFNSPLHF
TGTGCCAGCAGCTGGGACATTTTTAATTCACCCCTCCACTTT
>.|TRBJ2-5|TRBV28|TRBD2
CASRSPGGPETQYF
TGTGCCAGCAGAAGTCCGGGAGGACCAGAGACCCAGTACTTC
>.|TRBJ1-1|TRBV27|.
CASSPVGGTEAFF
TGTGCCAGCAGTCCAGTGGGGGGCACTGAAGCTTTCTTT
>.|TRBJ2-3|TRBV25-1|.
CASSESFLGATDTQYF
TGTGCCAGCAGTGAATCTTTCCTCGGGGCCACAGATACGCAGTATTTT
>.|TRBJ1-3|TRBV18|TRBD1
CASSPLRGGTGNTIYF
TGTGCCAGCTCACCACTGAGAGGGGGCACTGGAAACACCATATATTTT
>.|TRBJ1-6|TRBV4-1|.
CASAGQRRSSYNSPLHF
TGCGCCAGCGCGGGGCAGCGAAGGAGCTCCTATAATTCACCCCTCCACTTT
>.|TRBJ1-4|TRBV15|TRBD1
CATSRGGTGGEKLFF
TGTGCCACCAGCCGCGGGGGGACAGGGGGTGAAAAACTGTTTTTT
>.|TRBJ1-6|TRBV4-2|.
CASSQESRGREDSPLHF
TGTGCCAGCAGCCAAGAGAGCCGGGGCAGGGAGGACTCACCCCTCCACTTT
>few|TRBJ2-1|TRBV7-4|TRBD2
CASSFLGLAGRYNEQFF
TGTGCCAGCAGCTTTTTGGGACTAGCGGGGCGCTACAATGAGCAGTTCTTC
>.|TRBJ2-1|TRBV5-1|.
CASSSGYNEQFF
TGCGCCAGCAGCTCAGGGTACAATGAGCAGTTCTTC
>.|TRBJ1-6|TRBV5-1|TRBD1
CASRRGQETNNSPLHF
TGCGCCAGCAGAAGAGGACAGGAGACAAATAATTCACCCCTCCACTTT
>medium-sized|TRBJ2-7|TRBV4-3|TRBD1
CASSQARTGGYEQYF
TGCGCCAGCAGCCAAGCCCGGACAGGGGGCTACGAGCAGTACTTC
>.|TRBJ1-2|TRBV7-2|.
CASSRDPPGYTF
TGTGCCAGCAGCCGGGACCCACCCGGCTACACCTTC
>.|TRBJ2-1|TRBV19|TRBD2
CASRQGLVDEQFF
TGTGCCAGTAGGCAGGGACTAGTTGATGAGCAGTTCTTC
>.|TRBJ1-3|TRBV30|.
CAWSVSRGNTIYF
TGTGCCTGGAGTGTAAGTCGAGGAAACACCATATATTTT
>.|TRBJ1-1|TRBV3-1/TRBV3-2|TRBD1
CASSLRGRETEAFF
TGTGCCAGCAGCCTCAGGGGGCGCGAAACTGAAGCTTTCTTT
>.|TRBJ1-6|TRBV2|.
CASSDLRARSPLHF
TGTGCCAGCAGTGACTTAAGGGCAAGATCACCCCTCCACTTT
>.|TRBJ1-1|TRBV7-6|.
CATTTDWGGTEAFF
TGTGCCACTACGACCGACTGGGGGGGGACTGAAGCTTTCTTT
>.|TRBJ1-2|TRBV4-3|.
CASSQEWENTNYGYTF
TGCGCCAGCAGCCAAGAATGGGAGAACACTAACTATGGCTACACCTTC
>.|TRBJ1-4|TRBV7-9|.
CASSLAFETNEKLFF
TGTGCCAGCAGCTTAGCCTTCGAAACTAATGAAAAACTGTTTTTT
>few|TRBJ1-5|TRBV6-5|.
CASSYSMGGAGQPQHF
TGTGCCAGCAGTTACTCGATGGGGGGGGCAGGCCAGCCCCAGCATTTT
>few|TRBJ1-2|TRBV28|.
CASRGPYGYTF
TGTGCCAGCAGGGGACCTTATGGCTACACCTTC
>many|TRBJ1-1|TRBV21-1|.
CASSKGGTNTEAFF
TGTGCCAGCAGCAAGGGCGGGACGAACACTGAAGCTTTCTTT
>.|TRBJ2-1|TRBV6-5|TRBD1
CASNRQGVSYNEQFF
TGTGCCAGCAACCGACAGGGGGTTTCCTACAATGAGCAGTTCTTC
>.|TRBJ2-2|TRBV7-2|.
CASSKDQVNTGELFF
TGTGCCAGCAGCAAGGACCAAGTGAACACCGGGGAGCTGTTTTTT
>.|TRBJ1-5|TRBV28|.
CASSLGGNRPQHF
TGTGCCAGCAGTTTAGGCGGGAATCGGCCCCAGCATTTT
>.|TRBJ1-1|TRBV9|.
CASSVVPRPNTEAFF
TGTGCCAGCAGCGTAGTCCCTCGCCCCAACACTGAAGCTTTCTTT
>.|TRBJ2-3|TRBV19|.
CASSIAPGIDTQYF
TGTGCCAGTAGTATTGCGCCTGGGATTGATACGCAGTATTTT
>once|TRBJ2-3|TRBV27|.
CASSPPHGQIATDTQYF
TGTGCCAGCAGTCCCCCCCACGGACAGATCGCCACAGATACGCAGTATTTT
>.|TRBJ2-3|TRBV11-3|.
CASSLDGYTQYF
TGTGCCAGCAGCTTAGATGGCTATACGCAGTATTTT
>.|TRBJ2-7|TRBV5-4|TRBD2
CASSLASGSPEQYF
TGTGCCAGCAGCTTAGCCAGCGGGAGCCCCGAGCAGTACTTC
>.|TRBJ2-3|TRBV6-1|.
CASSEVWAMLTDTQYF
TGTGCCAGCAGTGAAGTATGGGCCATGCTCACAGATACGCAGTATTTT
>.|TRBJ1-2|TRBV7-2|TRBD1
CASSLISGQQAGYTF
TGTGCCAGCAGCTTAATTTCGGGACAGCAAGCTGGCTACACCTTC
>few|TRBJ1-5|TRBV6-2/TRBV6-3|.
CASSGRRGGRSNQPQHF
TGTGCCAGCAGTGGGAGGCGGGGCGGGCGTAGCAATCAGCCCCAGCATTTT
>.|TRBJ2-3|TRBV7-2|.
CASSSGTVYTDTQYF
TGTGCCAGCAGCTCCGGAACCGTTTATACAGATACGCAGTATTTT
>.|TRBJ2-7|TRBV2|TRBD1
CASSDRGLYEQYF
TGTGCCAGCAGTGATAGGGGGCTCTACGAGCAGTACTTC
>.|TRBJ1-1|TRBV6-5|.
CASKPPTLNTEAFF
TGTGCCAGCAAGCCGCCAACTTTGAACACTGAAGCTTTCTTT